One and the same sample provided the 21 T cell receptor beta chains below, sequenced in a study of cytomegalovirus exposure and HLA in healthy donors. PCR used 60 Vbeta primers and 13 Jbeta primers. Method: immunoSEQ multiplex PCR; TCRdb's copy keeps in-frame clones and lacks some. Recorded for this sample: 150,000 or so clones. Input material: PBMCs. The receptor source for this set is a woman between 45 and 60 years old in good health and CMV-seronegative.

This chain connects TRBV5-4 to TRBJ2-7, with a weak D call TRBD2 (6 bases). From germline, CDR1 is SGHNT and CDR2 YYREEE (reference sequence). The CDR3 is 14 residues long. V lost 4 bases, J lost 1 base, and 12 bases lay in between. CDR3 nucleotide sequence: TGTGCCAGCAGCCCGGGACTCTCTTCCTACGAGCAGTACTTC. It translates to CASSPGLSSYEQYF.

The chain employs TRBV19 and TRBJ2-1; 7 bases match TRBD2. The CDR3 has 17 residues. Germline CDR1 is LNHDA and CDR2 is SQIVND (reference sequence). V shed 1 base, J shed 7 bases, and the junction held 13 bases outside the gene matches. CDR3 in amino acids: CASSIARVGRRSNEQFF. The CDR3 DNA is TGTGCCAGTAGTATAGCCCGGGTCGGGAGGCGGTCGAATGAGCAGTTCTTC.

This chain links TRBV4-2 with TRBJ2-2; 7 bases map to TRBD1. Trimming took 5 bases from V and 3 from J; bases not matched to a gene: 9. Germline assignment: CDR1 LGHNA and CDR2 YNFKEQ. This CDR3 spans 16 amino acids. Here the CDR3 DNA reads TGTGCCAGCAGCTACAGGGGCCCCCCAGACACCGGGGAGCTGTTTTTT. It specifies CASSYRGPPDTGELFF.

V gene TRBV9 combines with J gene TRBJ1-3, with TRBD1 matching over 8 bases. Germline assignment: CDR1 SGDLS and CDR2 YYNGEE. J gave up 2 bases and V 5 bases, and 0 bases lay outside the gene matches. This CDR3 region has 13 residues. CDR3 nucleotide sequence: TGTGCCAGCAGGGACAGGGCTGGAAACACCATATATTTT. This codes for CASRDRAGNTIYF. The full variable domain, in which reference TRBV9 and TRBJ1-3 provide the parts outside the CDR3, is DSGVTQTPKHLITATGQRVTLRCSPRSGDLSVYWYQQSLDQGLQFLIQYYNGEERAKGNILERFSAQQFPDLHSELNLSSLELGDSALYFCASRDRAGNTIYFGEGSWLTVV.

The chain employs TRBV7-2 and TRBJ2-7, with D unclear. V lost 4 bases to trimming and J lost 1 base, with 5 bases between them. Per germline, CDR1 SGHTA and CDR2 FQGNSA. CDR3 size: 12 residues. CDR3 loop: CASSSLSYEQYF. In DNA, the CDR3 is TGTGCCAGCAGCTCCCTTTCCTACGAGCAGTACTTC.

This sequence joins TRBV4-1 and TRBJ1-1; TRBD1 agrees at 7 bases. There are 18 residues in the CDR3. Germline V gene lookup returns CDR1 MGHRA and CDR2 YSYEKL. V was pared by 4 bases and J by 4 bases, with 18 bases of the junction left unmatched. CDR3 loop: CASSPEGGRGLQGTEAFF. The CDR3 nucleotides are TGCGCCAGCAGCCCAGAAGGGGGCAGGGGCCTCCAGGGCACTGAAGCTTTCTTT.

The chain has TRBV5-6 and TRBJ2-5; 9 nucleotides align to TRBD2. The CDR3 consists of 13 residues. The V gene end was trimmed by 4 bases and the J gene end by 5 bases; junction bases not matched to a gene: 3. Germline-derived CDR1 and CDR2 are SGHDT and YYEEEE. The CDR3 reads CASSTLAGETQYF. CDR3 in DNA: TGTGCCAGCAGCACCCTAGCGGGGGAGACCCAGTACTTC.

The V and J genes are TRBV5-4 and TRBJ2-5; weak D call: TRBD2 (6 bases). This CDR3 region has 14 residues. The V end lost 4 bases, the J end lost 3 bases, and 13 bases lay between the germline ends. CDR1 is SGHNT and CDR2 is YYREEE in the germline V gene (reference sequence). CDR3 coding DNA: TGTGCCAGCAGCGCCCGGGAGTTTGAAGAGACCCAGTACTTC. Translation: CASSAREFEETQYF.

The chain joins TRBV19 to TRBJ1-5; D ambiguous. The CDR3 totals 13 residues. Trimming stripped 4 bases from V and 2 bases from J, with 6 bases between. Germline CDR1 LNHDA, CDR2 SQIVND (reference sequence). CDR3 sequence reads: CASSTQGNQPQHF. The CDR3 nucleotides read TGTGCCAGTAGTACACAAGGCAATCAGCCCCAGCATTTT.

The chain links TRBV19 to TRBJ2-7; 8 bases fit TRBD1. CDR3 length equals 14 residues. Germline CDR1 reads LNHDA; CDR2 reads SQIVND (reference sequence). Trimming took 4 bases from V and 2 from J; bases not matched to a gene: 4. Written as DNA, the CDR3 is TGTGCCAGTAGTACTGGACAGGGTACCTACGAGCAGTACTTC. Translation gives CASSTGQGTYEQYF.

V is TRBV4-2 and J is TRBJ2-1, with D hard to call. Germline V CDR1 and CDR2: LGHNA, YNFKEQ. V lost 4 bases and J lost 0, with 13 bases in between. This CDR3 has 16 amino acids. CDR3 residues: CASSRPDTHSYNEQFF. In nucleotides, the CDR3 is TGTGCCAGCAGCCGTCCTGACACTCACTCCTACAATGAGCAGTTCTTC.

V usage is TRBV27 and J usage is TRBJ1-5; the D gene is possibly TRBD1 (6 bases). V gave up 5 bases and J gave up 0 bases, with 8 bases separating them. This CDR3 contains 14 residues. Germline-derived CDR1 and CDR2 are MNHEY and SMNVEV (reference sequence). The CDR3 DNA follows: TGTGCCAGCAGTACGACAGGTAGCAATCAGCCCCAGCATTTT. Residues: CASSTTGSNQPQHF.

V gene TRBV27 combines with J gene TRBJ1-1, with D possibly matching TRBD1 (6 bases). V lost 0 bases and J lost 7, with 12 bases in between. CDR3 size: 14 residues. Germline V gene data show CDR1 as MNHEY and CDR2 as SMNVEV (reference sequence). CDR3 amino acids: CASSLSGRGLEAFF. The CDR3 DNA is TGTGCCAGCAGTTTATCGGGGCGGGGGCTTGAAGCTTTCTTT.

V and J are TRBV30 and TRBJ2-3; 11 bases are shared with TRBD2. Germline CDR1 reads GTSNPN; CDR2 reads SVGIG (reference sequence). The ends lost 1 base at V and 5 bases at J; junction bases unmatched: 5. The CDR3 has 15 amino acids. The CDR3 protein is CAWSGSGRAVDTQYF. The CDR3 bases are TGTGCCTGGAGTGGTAGCGGGAGGGCCGTAGATACGCAGTATTTT.

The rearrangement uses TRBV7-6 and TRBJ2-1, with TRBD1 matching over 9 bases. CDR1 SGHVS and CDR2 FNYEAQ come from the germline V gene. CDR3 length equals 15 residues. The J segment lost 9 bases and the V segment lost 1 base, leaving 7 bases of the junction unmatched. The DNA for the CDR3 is TGTGCCAGCAGCTTAGGTGGGACAGGGTATGGTGAGCAGTTCTTC. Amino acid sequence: CASSLGGTGYGEQFF.

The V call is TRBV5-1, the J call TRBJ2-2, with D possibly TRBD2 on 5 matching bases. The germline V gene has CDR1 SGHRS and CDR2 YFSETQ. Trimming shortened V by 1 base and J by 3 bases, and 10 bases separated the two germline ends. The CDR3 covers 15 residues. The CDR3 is CASSLRAGDTGELFF. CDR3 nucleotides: TGCGCCAGCAGCTTGAGGGCGGGTGACACCGGGGAGCTGTTTTTT. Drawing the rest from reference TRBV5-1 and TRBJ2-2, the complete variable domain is KAGVTQTPRYLIKTRGQQVTLSCSPISGHRSVSWYQQTPGQGLQFLFEYFSETQRNKGNFPGRFSGRQFSNSRSEMNVSTLELGDSALYLCASSLRAGDTGELFFGEGSRLTVL.

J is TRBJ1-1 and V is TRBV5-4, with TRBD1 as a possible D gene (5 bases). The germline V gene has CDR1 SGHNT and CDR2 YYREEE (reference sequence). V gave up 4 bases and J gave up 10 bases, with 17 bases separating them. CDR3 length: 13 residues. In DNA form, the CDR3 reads TGTGCCAGCAGCCCAGAGCGGGGGGAGATAGCTTTCTTT. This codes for CASSPERGEIAFF.

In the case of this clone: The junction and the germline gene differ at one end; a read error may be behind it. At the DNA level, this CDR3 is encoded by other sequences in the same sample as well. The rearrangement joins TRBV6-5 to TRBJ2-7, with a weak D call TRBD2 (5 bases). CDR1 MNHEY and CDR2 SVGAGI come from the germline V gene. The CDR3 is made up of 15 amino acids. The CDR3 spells CASSRLFGQGYEQYF. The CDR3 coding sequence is TGCGCCAGCAGCCGACTATTCGGGCAAGGCTACGAGCAGTACTTC.

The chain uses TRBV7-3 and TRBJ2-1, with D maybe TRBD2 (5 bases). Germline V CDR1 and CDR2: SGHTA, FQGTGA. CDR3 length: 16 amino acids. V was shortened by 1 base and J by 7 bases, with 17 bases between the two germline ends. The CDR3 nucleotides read TGTGCCAGCAGCTTAAGGCCTCCTCAGTCGGGGAATGAGCAGTTCTTC. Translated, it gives CASSLRPPQSGNEQFF.

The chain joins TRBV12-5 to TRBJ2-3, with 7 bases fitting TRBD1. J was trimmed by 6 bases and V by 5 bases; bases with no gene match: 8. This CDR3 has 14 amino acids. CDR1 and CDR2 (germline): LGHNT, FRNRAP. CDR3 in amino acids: CASGATTGADTQYF. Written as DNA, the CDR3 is TGTGCTAGTGGTGCAACCACAGGGGCGGATACGCAGTATTTT. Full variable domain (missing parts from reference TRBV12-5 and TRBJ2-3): DARVTQTPRHKVTEMGQEVTMRCQPILGHNTVFWYRQTMMQGLELLAYFRNRAPLDDSGMPKDRFSAEMPDATLATLKIQPSEPRDSAVYFCASGATTGADTQYFGPGTRLTVL.

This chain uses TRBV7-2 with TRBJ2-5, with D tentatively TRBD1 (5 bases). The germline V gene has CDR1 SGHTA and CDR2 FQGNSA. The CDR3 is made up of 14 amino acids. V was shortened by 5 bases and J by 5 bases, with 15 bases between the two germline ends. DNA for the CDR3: TGTGCCAGCAGCCTAAACTCAGGGTTGGAGACCCAGTACTTC. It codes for CASSLNSGLETQYF.